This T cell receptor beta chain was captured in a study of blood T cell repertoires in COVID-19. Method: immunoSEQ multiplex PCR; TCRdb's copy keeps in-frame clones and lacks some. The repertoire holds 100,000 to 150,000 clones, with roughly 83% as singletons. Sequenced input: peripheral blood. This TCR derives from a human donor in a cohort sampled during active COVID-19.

The CDR3 region has the DNA TGTGCCAGCAGTAACCTAAACGCCGGACTGTTTTTT. Amino acid sequence: CASSNLNAGLFF. V gene TRBV6-5 combines with J gene TRBJ1-4, with D uncertain. The CDR3 sequence is 12 residues long. The germline V and J ends were trimmed by 5 bases and 13 bases, with 14 bases remaining between them. Germline CDR1 and CDR2: MNHEY and SVGAGI.